Sequencing of this TCR beta chain was carried out in a study of T cells in Graves' hyperthyroidism and ophthalmopathy. Study-level points and caveats: Patients with ophthalmopathy were separated from those with stable hyperthyroidism by a 13 V-J model.

This clonotype was counted many times. Its antigen is unidentified. It was considered stable Graves' hyperthyroidism when ophthalmopathy did not progress within 18 months. Uncontrolled infection, other autoimmune disease, pregnancy and lactation each barred patients from inclusion. V gave up 7 bases and J gave up 5 bases; unmatched junction bases: 8. CDR3 length: 14 amino acids. Germline CDR1 and CDR2: SNHLY and FYNNEI. Researchers took RNA transcripts and amplified the TCR beta CDR3 regions from them. An initial round of RT-PCR targeting the TCR CDR3 relied on the HTBI primer set. TCRdb analysed the multiplex PCR reads with MiXCR anew, one entry per CDR3 protein. The repertoire holds about 560,000 distinct CDR3 sequences, with around 13% as singletons.

The specimen was blood. The rearrangement uses TRBV2 and TRBJ2-7; 10 bases line up with TRBD2. This sequence originates from a woman in her 40s with Graves' hyperthyroidism. CDR3 nucleotides: TGTGCCAGCAAGGCTAGCGGGAGCACTCACGAGCAGTACTTC. This translates into CASKASGSTHEQYF.